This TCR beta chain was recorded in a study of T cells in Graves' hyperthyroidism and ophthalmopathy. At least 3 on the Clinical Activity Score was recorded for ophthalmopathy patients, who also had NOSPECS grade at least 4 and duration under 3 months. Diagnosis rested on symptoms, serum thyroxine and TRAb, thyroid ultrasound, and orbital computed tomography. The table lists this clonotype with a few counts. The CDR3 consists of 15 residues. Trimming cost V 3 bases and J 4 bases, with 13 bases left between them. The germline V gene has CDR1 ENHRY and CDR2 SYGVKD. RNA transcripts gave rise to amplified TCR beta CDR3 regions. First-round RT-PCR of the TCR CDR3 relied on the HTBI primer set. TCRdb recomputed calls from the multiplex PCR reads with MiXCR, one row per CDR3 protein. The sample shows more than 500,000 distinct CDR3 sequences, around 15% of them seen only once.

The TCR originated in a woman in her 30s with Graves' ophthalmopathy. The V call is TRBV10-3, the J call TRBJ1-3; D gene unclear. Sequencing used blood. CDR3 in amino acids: CAISETDTEGNTIYF. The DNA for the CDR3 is TGTGCCATCAGTGAAACAGACACTGAGGGAAACACCATATATTTT.